Presented here are 8 T cell receptor beta chains from one specimen sequenced in a study of T cells in localized non-small cell lung cancer. Libraries were prepared by immunoSEQ multiplex PCR; TCRdb keeps only in-frame clonotypes and omits some of them. The sample yields about 7,000 clones, roughly 24% seen once. Specimen: lung tumor tissue, collected before any cancer treatment. These receptors were obtained from a man between 40 and 69 years old with stage III squamous cell lung carcinoma.

The chain uses TRBV11-3 and TRBJ2-1; either TRBD1 or TRBD2 may supply D (5 bases each). Germline V gene lookup returns CDR1 SGHNT and CDR2 YENEEA. There are 14 residues in the CDR3. V was shortened by 3 bases and J by 4 bases, with 10 bases between the two germline ends. The CDR3 reads CASSLDWGYNEQFF. CDR3 DNA sequence: TGTGCCAGCAGCTTGGACTGGGGGTACAATGAGCAGTTCTTC. The variable domain in full, with the rest retrieved from reference TRBV11-3 and TRBJ2-1, is EAGVVQSPRYKIIEKKQPVAFWCNPISGHNTLYWYLQNLGQGPELLIRYENEEAVDDSQLPKDRFSAERLKGVDSTLKIQPAELGDSAVYLCASSLDWGYNEQFFGPGTRLTVL.

V gene TRBV6-8 combines with J gene TRBJ2-2; 12 bases are a match to TRBD2. The J segment lost 7 bases and the V segment lost 6 bases, leaving 12 bases of the junction unmatched. Germline V lookup: CDR1 MNHGY, CDR2 SAAAGT. The CDR3 extends over 17 amino acids. The DNA for the CDR3 is TGTGCCAGCAGGAACCCGAGACTAGCGGGAGTCGGCGGGGAGCTGTTTTTT. Its protein product is CASRNPRLAGVGGELFF.

The chain employs TRBV9 and TRBJ2-2; no clear D. Germline values: CDR1 SGDLS, CDR2 YYNGEE. Between the trimmed V and J ends, which lost 0 bases and 7 bases, there was a span of 7 bases. The CDR3 covers 13 residues. CDR3 loop: CASSVEGIGELFF. CDR3 bases: TGTGCCAGCAGCGTAGAGGGTATCGGGGAGCTGTTTTTT.

V usage is TRBV18 and J usage is TRBJ1-1; a weak D match, TRBD1 (6 bases). The germline CDR1 and CDR2 sequences are KGHSH and LQKENI. The CDR3 has 14 residues. The ends were cut back, 5 bases at V and 0 bases at J, with 10 bases in the middle. The chain's CDR3 is CASSGTGLNTEAFF. In DNA, the CDR3 is TGTGCCAGCTCAGGCACAGGGTTGAACACTGAAGCTTTCTTT.

The chain employs TRBV19 and TRBJ1-5; D unclear. Germline V lookup: CDR1 LNHDA, CDR2 SQIVND (reference sequence). The CDR3 extends over 14 amino acids. The V gene lost 3 bases and the J gene lost 5 bases, with 11 bases spanning the gap. The CDR3 nucleotides read TGTGCCAGTAGTATTAGAAGGGCCCATCAGCCCCAGCATTTT. Translating it yields CASSIRRAHQPQHF. Using reference TRBV19 and TRBJ1-5 for the parts outside the CDR3, the full variable domain is DGGITQSPKYLFRKEGQNVTLSCEQNLNHDAMYWYRQDPGQGLRLIYYSQIVNDFQKGDIAEGYSVSREKKESFPLTVTSAQKNPTAFYLCASSIRRAHQPQHFGDGTRLSIL.

The genes are TRBV19 and TRBJ1-2, with D maybe TRBD1 (5 bases). V dropped 10 bases and J dropped 7 bases, with 22 bases sitting between them. Germline CDR1 and CDR2: LNHDA and SQIVND (reference sequence). The CDR3 has 14 amino acids. CDR3 nucleotide sequence: TGTGCCACCAGGAATAGGGGTTCAGGTGGTGGCTACACCTTC. Residues: CATRNRGSGGGYTF. The full variable domain, rest sourced from reference TRBV19 and TRBJ1-2, is DGGITQSPKYLFRKEGQNVTLSCEQNLNHDAMYWYRQDPGQGLRLIYYSQIVNDFQKGDIAEGYSVSREKKESFPLTVTSAQKNPTAFYLCATRNRGSGGGYTFGSGTRLTVV.

This clone was counted only a few times. CDR3 coding DNA: TGTGCCAGTCAAGGGGAAGGTGAGACCCAGTACTTC. Amino acid sequence: CASQGEGETQYF. This chain uses TRBV28 with TRBJ2-5, with a possible D match to TRBD1 (5 bases). V was shortened by 9 bases and J by 5 bases, with 13 bases between the two germline ends. The CDR3 covers 12 residues. Germline-derived CDR1 and CDR2 are MDHEN and SYDVKM.

The rearrangement uses TRBV11-3 and TRBJ2-3, with TRBD1 matching 8 bases. V dropped 5 bases and J dropped 5; count of bases not matched to a gene: 9. The V gene's germline CDR1 is SGHNT and CDR2 YENEEA. There are 15 residues in the CDR3. Written as DNA, the CDR3 is TGTGCCAGCAGCCCCGGGACAGGAAGGGGAGATACGCAGTATTTT. It is translated as CASSPGTGRGDTQYF.